This T cell receptor beta chain is from a study of response to subunit inactivated influenza vaccine. The study, taken as a whole, reports: There was a suggestion from the authors that each seasonal influenza vaccination recruits few new T cells.

TCRdb reprocessed the RT-PCR reads with MiXCR, giving one entry per CDR3 protein. The table lists hundreds of thousands of distinct CDR3 sequences, approximately 14% of them singletons. The CDR3 consists of 15 residues. Germline V gene sequence: CDR1 KGHDR, CDR2 SFDVKD. The table lists this clonotype with a few counts. Its antigen is undetermined. At one of its ends the junction is not consistent with the germline gene, which may arise from a read error. This receptor was obtained from a man aged 50 or older who received an inactivated influenza vaccine. The starting material was PBMCs from blood, obtained roughly 12 days after vaccination. The rearrangement links TRBV24-1 to TRBJ2-1; 8 bases are a match to TRBD1. CDR3 sequence (DNA): TGTGCCACCAGTAATTTTGGACAGGGTTTGGATGAGCAGTTCTTC. It translates to CATSNFGQGLDEQFF.